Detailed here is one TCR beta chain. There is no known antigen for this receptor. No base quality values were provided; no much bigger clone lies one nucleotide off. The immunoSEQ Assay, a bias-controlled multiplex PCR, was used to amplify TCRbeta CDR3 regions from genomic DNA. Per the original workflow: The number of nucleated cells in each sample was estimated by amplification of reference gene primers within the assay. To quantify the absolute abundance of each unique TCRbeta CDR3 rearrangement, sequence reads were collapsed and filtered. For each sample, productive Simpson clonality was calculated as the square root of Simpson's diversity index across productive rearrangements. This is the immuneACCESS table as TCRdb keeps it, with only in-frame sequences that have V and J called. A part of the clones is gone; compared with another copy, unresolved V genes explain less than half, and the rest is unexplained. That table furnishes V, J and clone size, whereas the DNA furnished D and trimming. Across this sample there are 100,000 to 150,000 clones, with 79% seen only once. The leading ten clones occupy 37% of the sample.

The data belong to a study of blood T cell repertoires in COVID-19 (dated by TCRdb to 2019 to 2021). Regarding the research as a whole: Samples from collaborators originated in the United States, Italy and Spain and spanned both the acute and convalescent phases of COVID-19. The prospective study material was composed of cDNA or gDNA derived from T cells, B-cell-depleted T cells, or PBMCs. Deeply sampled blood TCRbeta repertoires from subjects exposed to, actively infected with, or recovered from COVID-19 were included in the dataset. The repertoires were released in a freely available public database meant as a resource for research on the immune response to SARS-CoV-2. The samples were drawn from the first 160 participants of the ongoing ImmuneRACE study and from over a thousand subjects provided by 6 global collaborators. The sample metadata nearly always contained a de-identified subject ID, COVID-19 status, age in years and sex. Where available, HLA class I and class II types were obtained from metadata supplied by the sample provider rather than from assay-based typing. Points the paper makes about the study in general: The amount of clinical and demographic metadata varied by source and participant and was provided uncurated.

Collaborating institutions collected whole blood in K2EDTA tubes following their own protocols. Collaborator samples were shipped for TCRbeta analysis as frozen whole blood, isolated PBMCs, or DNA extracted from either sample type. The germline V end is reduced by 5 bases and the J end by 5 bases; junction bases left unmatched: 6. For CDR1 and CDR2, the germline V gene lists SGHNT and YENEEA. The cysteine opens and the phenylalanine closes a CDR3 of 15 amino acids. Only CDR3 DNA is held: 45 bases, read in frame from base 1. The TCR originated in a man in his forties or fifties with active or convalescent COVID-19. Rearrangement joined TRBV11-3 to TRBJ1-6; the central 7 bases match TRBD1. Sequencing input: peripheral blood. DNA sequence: TGTGCCAGCAGCCTTACAGGGGACGATAATTCACCCCTCCACTTT. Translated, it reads CASSLTGDDNSPLHF.